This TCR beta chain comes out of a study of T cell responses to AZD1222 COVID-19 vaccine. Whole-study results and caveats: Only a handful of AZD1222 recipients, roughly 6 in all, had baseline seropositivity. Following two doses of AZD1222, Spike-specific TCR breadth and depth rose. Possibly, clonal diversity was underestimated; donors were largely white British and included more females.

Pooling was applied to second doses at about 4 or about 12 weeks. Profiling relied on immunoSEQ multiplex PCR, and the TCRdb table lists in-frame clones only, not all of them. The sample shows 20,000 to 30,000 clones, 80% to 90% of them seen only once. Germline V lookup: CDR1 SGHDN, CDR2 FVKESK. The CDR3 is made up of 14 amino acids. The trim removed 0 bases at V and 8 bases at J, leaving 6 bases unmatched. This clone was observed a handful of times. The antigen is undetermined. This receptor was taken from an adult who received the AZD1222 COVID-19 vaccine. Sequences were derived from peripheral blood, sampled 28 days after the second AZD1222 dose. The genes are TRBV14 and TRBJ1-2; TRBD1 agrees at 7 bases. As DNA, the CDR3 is TGTGCCAGCAGCCAAGATAAGGGGGCGAGGGGCTACACCTTC. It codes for CASSQDKGARGYTF.